Each of the 32 T cell receptor beta chains below was sequenced from the same sample in a study of cytomegalovirus exposure and HLA in healthy donors. Profiling relied on immunoSEQ multiplex PCR, and the TCRdb table lists in-frame clones only, not all of them. The repertoire holds around 120,000 clones, with approximately 86% as singletons. The source material was PBMCs. The receptors here all came from a man between 18 and 35 years old in good health and CMV-seropositive.

This clone was detected a few times. The chain uses TRBV6-5 and TRBJ2-5, with D hard to call. CDR3 length: 13 residues. Germline CDR1 is MNHEY and CDR2 is SVGAGI. V was trimmed by 4 bases and J by 2 bases, leaving 8 bases between them. In DNA form, the CDR3 reads TGTGCCAGCAGTTTAAGCGATCAAGAGACCCAGTACTTC. Protein sequence: CASSLSDQETQYF.

A note on this clone: The same CDR3 can be traced to other DNA sequences in this sample. The chain has TRBV2 and TRBJ1-6; D gene ambiguous. The CDR3 has 13 amino acids. Germline V gene lookup returns CDR1 SNHLY and CDR2 FYNNEI. V lost 6 bases to trimming and J lost 0 bases, with 3 bases between them. The CDR3 loop reads CASRSSYNSPLHF. As DNA, the CDR3 is TGTGCCAGCAGGAGCTCCTATAATTCACCCCTCCACTTT. Combining the CDR3 with reference TRBV2 and TRBJ1-6 gives the whole variable domain EPEVTQTPSHQVTQMGQEVILRCVPISNHLYFYWYRQILGQKVEFLVSFYNNEISEKSEIFDDQFSVERPDGSNFTLKIRSTKLEDSAMYFCASRSSYNSPLHFGNGTRLTVT.

This clone was picked up one time. The chain uses TRBV10-3 and TRBJ2-3, with 13 bases aligning to TRBD2. J lost 0 bases, V lost 4 bases, and 7 bases had no gene match. The CDR3 totals 18 residues. Per germline, CDR1 ENHRY and CDR2 SYGVKD. This CDR3 reads CAISGLGLAGTSTDTQYF. In DNA, the CDR3 is TGTGCCATCAGTGGATTGGGACTAGCGGGGACTAGCACAGATACGCAGTATTTT.

The rearrangement links TRBV28 to TRBJ1-1; 7 bases are shared with TRBD1. After removal of 7 bases from V and 4 bases from J, the junction contained 15 bases not matched to a gene. The CDR3 length is 16 residues. CDR1 is MDHEN and CDR2 is SYDVKM in the germline V gene. CDR3 protein: CASNYYSGQVTTEAFF. CDR3 DNA sequence: TGTGCCAGCAACTACTATTCAGGACAGGTGACCACTGAAGCTTTCTTT.

The rearrangement links TRBV7-9 to TRBJ1-2; 8 bases map to TRBD1. Germline lookup yields CDR1 SEHNR and CDR2 FQNEAQ (reference sequence). Trimming removed 1 base from V and 8 bases from J; junction bases left unmatched: 3. This CDR3 has 13 amino acids. CDR3 residues: CASSLGTGRGYTF. The CDR3 DNA reads as TGTGCCAGCAGCTTAGGGACAGGGAGAGGCTACACCTTC.

As DNA, the CDR3 is TGTGCCAGCAGCTTAGCCGGGTTAGGCGCCTATAATTCACCCCTCCACTTT. This sequence encodes CASSLAGLGAYNSPLHF. The gene calls are TRBV7-9 and TRBJ1-6; D not resolved. V gave up 0 bases and J gave up 2 bases, with 11 bases separating them. Germline V gene sequence: CDR1 SEHNR, CDR2 FQNEAQ (reference sequence). This CDR3 is built from 17 residues.

The rearrangement links TRBV5-1 to TRBJ2-1, with 8 bases aligning to TRBD2. Germline V gene lookup returns CDR1 SGHRS and CDR2 YFSETQ. J gave up 1 base and V 2 bases, and 5 bases lay outside the gene matches. The CDR3 is made up of 16 amino acids. CDR3 nucleotides: TGCGCCAGCAGCTTAGCGGGGGCGGGGTCCTACAATGAGCAGTTCTTC. As protein: CASSLAGAGSYNEQFF.

The chain is built from TRBV5-3 and TRBJ2-7; 7 positions agree with TRBD1. TRBV5-3 carries the ORF label, with uncertain function. With V trimmed by 8 bases and J by 0 bases, 11 bases remained unmatched. CDR3 length: 15 residues. The DNA of the CDR3 is TGTGCCAGCAGCCCAGGACAGGAGAGCTCCTACGAGCAGTACTTC. Encoded protein: CASSPGQESSYEQYF.

The genes are TRBV2 and TRBJ1-6; TRBD1 is a possible D gene (5 bases). Deletions cut 7 bases from V and 9 bases from J, with 22 bases between. The CDR3 length is 16 residues. Germline V gene sequence: CDR1 SNHLY, CDR2 FYNNEI. Here the CDR3 reads CASIHSWGDPGSPLHF. CDR3 bases: TGTGCCAGCATCCACTCCTGGGGGGACCCGGGTTCACCCCTCCACTTT.

The DNA for the CDR3 is TGTGCCAGCTCACCTGGGCGGGGAACCGACACTGAAGCTTTCTTT. Its protein is CASSPGRGTDTEAFF. The V gene is TRBV18, the J gene TRBJ1-1; D ambiguous. This CDR3 has 15 residues. The germline V and J ends were trimmed by 3 bases and 3 bases, with 14 bases remaining between them. The germline CDR1 and CDR2 sequences are KGHSH and LQKENI.

The chain employs TRBV15 and TRBJ1-6, with 9 positions matching TRBD1. The V segment lost 2 bases and the J segment 5 bases; nucleotides outside the gene matches: 4. CDR1 and CDR2 from the germline V gene are LNHNV and YYDKDF (reference sequence). The CDR3 has 16 amino acids. Written as DNA, the CDR3 is TGTGCCACCAGCAGACCTTGGACAGGGGATAATTCACCCCTCCACTTT. As protein: CATSRPWTGDNSPLHF. Full variable domain (remainder filled in from reference TRBV15 and TRBJ1-6): DAMVIQNPRYQVTQFGKPVTLSCSQTLNHNVMYWYQQKSSQAPKLLFHYYDKDFNNEADTPDNFQSRRPNTSFCFLDIRSPGLGDTAMYLCATSRPWTGDNSPLHFGNGTRLTVT.

V is TRBV6-1 and J is TRBJ1-2; 12 bases are a match to TRBD1. The germline V gene encodes CDR1 MNHNS and CDR2 SASEGT. Trimming cost V 10 bases and J 4 bases; bases outside gene matches: 10. This CDR3 has 15 amino acids. This chain's CDR3 is CAIPGQGASGYGYTF. DNA for the CDR3: TGTGCCATCCCGGGACAGGGGGCCTCGGGCTATGGCTACACCTTC.

V gene TRBV10-1 combines with J gene TRBJ2-2, with no clear D. The germline CDR1 and CDR2 sequences are WNHNN and SYGVQD (reference sequence). The length of the CDR3 is 13 residues. Trimming left V 10 bases short and J 0 bases short, with 9 bases between. The CDR3 spells CANTDSNTGELFF. In nucleotides, the CDR3 is TGCGCCAATACAGATTCGAACACCGGGGAGCTGTTTTTT.

The chain combines TRBV19 with TRBJ2-3; tentative D call: TRBD1 (8 bases). V was shortened by 1 base and J by 5 bases, with 16 bases between the two germline ends. The germline gives CDR1 LNHDA, CDR2 SQIVND (reference sequence). This CDR3 has 16 amino acids. The CDR3 nucleotides read TGTGCCAGTAGTATAGGTCGACAGGGGAGGGTAGATACGCAGTATTTT. Translation: CASSIGRQGRVDTQYF.

The chain carries TRBV14 and TRBJ2-2, with 8 bases lining up with TRBD2. Per germline, CDR1 SGHDN and CDR2 FVKESK. With V trimmed by 2 bases and J by 12 bases, 8 bases remained unmatched. This CDR3 region has 14 residues. The CDR3 is CASSQQLVAGKLFF. The CDR3 coding sequence is TGTGCCAGCAGCCAACAATTAGTAGCGGGGAAGCTGTTTTTT.

This chain links TRBV6-5 with TRBJ2-3, with TRBD2 matching 7 bases. V shed 2 bases, J shed 2 bases, and the junction held 4 bases outside the gene matches. CDR1 and CDR2 from the germline V gene are MNHEY and SVGAGI. The CDR3 consists of 15 residues. CDR3 loop: CASSYGGGYTDTQYF. CDR3 coding DNA: TGTGCCAGCAGTTACGGGGGGGGGTACACAGATACGCAGTATTTT.

The rearrangement uses TRBV6-1 and TRBJ2-2; 9 nucleotides align to TRBD1. CDR1 is MNHNS and CDR2 is SASEGT in the germline V gene. V gave up 6 bases and J gave up 6 bases; unmatched junction bases: 8. The CDR3 sequence is 15 residues long. CDR3 amino acids: CASRPGQGESGELFF. The CDR3 DNA reads as TGTGCCAGCAGGCCGGGACAGGGTGAATCCGGGGAGCTGTTTTTT.

This chain's CDR3 is CASSQDPGGLQYF. For the CDR3, the DNA is TGCGCCAGCAGCCAAGATCCGGGGGGACTGCAGTACTTC. J is TRBJ2-7 and V is TRBV4-3, with TRBD2 matching over 7 bases. Trimming removed 0 bases from V and 9 bases from J; junction bases left unmatched: 5. The CDR3 is made up of 13 amino acids. The germline V gene encodes CDR1 LGHNA and CDR2 YSLEER.

The chain combines TRBV4-1 with TRBJ1-2, with 10 bases lining up with TRBD1. Trimming cost V 1 base and J 4 bases; bases outside gene matches: 6. This CDR3 region has 16 residues. CDR1 and CDR2 from the germline V gene are MGHRA and YSYEKL. The CDR3 bases are TGCGCCAGCAGCCAAGGGAGGGGACAGGGGTCCTATGGCTACACCTTC. Its protein is CASSQGRGQGSYGYTF.

The chain employs TRBV19 and TRBJ2-2, with D possibly being TRBD2 (6 bases). This CDR3 comprises 17 residues. Germline V lookup: CDR1 LNHDA, CDR2 SQIVND (reference sequence). Between the trimmed V and J ends, which lost 2 bases and 2 bases, there was a span of 15 bases. The CDR3 here is CASSISTRGYNTGELFF. The CDR3 DNA reads TGTGCCAGTAGTATATCGACTAGGGGTTATAACACCGGGGAGCTGTTTTTT.

This clone has only one observation. CDR3 loop: CASSETSLEQFF. CDR3 bases: TGTGCCAGCAGTGAAACTAGCCTTGAGCAGTTCTTC. V usage is TRBV25-1 and J usage is TRBJ2-1; D is perhaps TRBD2 (6 bases). With 2 bases removed from V and 9 bases from J, the gap between germline ends came to 8 bases. CDR1 MGHDK and CDR2 SYGVNS come from the germline V gene. The CDR3 extends over 12 amino acids.

The chain has TRBV4-3 and TRBJ2-3; tentatively, D is TRBD2 (5 bases). CDR3 length: 14 residues. The germline CDR1 and CDR2 sequences are LGHNA and YSLEER. The V end lost 0 bases, the J end lost 5 bases, and 9 bases lay between the germline ends. CDR3 coding DNA: TGCGCCAGCAGCCAAGAATGGGAGATAGATACGCAGTATTTT. Encoded protein: CASSQEWEIDTQYF.

This sequence joins TRBV5-8 and TRBJ2-1, with 8 bases aligning to TRBD2. The CDR3 covers 14 residues. V shed 5 bases, J shed 11 bases, and the junction held 12 bases outside the gene matches. The germline gives CDR1 SGHTS, CDR2 YDEGEE. The CDR3 reads CASRYGGVVMKQFF. Written as DNA, the CDR3 is TGTGCCAGCAGGTACGGGGGGGTAGTAATGAAGCAGTTCTTC.

The chain links TRBV19 to TRBJ2-5; weak D call: TRBD2 (6 bases). Germline-derived CDR1 and CDR2 are LNHDA and SQIVND (reference sequence). The CDR3 consists of 13 residues. V was pared by 6 bases and J by 2 bases, with 10 bases between. The CDR3 DNA is TGTGCCAGTAGATCGGGGGAACAAGAGACCCAGTACTTC. This codes for CASRSGEQETQYF.

J is TRBJ1-2 and V is TRBV2, with 9 bases lining up with TRBD1. Per germline, CDR1 SNHLY and CDR2 FYNNEI. The CDR3 totals 15 residues. Trimming cost V 5 bases and J 0 bases; bases outside gene matches: 4. CDR3 loop: CASSRDRATNYGYTF. CDR3 DNA: TGTGCCAGCAGTAGGGACAGGGCCACTAACTATGGCTACACCTTC.

The genes are TRBV12-5 and TRBJ2-7; TRBD1 matches at 7 bases. This CDR3 is built from 13 residues. Unmatched junction bases numbered 7, after V lost 9 bases and J lost 2 bases. Germline V gene lookup returns CDR1 LGHNT and CDR2 FRNRAP. CDR3 coding DNA: TGTGCTAGCCGGACAGGAACTGCCTACGAGCAGTACTTC. Amino acid sequence: CASRTGTAYEQYF.

The rearrangement joins TRBV4-3 to TRBJ2-7; D is uncertain. There are 15 residues in the CDR3. Germline CDR1 LGHNA, CDR2 YSLEER. V was cut by 0 bases and J by 6 bases, with 15 bases left in between. The CDR3 sequence is CASSQEISTPREQYF. Written as DNA, the CDR3 is TGCGCCAGCAGCCAAGAGATTAGCACGCCCCGCGAGCAGTACTTC.

The chain joins TRBV5-1 to TRBJ2-3; 12 nucleotides line up with TRBD2. Trimming removed 4 bases from V and 4 bases from J; junction bases left unmatched: 4. The CDR3 consists of 15 residues. Germline V gene lookup returns CDR1 SGHRS and CDR2 YFSETQ. This chain's CDR3 is CASSDASGGADTQYF. The CDR3 DNA sequence: TGCGCCAGCAGCGACGCTAGCGGGGGGGCAGATACGCAGTATTTT.

This sequence joins TRBV9 and TRBJ2-3; D possibly corresponds to TRBD2 (6 bases). The CDR3 loop spans 16 amino acids. Trimming took off 0 bases at V and 6 bases at J, with 17 bases between the two ends. Germline loops: CDR1 SGDLS, CDR2 YYNGEE. For the CDR3, the DNA is TGTGCCAGCAGCGTAGTAGGCCTAGCGAACCCCGATACGCAGTATTTT. Amino acid sequence: CASSVVGLANPDTQYF. The variable domain in full, completed from reference TRBV9 and TRBJ2-3, reads DSGVTQTPKHLITATGQRVTLRCSPRSGDLSVYWYQQSLDQGLQFLIQYYNGEERAKGNILERFSAQQFPDLHSELNLSSLELGDSALYFCASSVVGLANPDTQYFGPGTRLTVL.

This rearrangement joins TRBV15 to TRBJ1-5; D unclear. V dropped 2 bases and J dropped 6 bases, with 5 bases sitting between them. CDR1 LNHNV and CDR2 YYDKDF come from the germline V gene (reference sequence). This CDR3 contains 12 residues. The CDR3 spells CATSRFGQPQHF. The CDR3, as DNA: TGTGCCACCAGCAGATTCGGTCAGCCCCAGCATTTT.

This clone has only a few counts. This chain links TRBV19 with TRBJ1-6, with 9 nucleotides matching TRBD1. The CDR3 has 13 residues. The V gene end was trimmed by 4 bases and the J gene end by 10 bases; junction bases not matched to a gene: 2. Germline values: CDR1 LNHDA, CDR2 SQIVND (reference sequence). The chain's CDR3 is CASSRDRVSPLHF. The CDR3 DNA follows: TGTGCCAGTAGTAGGGACAGGGTGTCACCCCTCCACTTT.

The chain's CDR3 is CASSPGDRILYGYTF. The CDR3 nucleotides are TGCGCCAGCAGCCCGGGGGACAGGATACTCTATGGCTACACCTTC. V usage is TRBV4-3 and J usage is TRBJ1-2, with 8 bases aligning to TRBD1. Germline V gene data show CDR1 as LGHNA and CDR2 as YSLEER. The V and J ends lost 4 bases and 4 bases, in that order; junction bases with no gene match: 8. The CDR3 contains 15 residues.